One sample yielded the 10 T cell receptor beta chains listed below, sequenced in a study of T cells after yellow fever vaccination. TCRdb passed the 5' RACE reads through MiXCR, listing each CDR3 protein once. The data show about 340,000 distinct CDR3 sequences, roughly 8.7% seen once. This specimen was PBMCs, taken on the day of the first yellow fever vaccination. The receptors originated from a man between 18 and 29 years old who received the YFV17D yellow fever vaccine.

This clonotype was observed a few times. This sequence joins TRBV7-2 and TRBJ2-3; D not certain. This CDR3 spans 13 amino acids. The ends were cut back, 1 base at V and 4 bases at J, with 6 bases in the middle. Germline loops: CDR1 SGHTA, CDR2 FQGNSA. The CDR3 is CASSLEFPDTQYF. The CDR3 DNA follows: TGTGCCAGCAGCTTAGAATTTCCAGATACGCAGTATTTT.

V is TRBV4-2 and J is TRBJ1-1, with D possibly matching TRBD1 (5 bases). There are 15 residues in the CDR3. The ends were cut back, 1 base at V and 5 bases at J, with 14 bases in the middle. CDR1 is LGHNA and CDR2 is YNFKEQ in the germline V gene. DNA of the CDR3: TGTGCCAGCAGCCAAGCCTCTGGGGCTCGGACTGAAGCTTTCTTT. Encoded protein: CASSQASGARTEAFF.

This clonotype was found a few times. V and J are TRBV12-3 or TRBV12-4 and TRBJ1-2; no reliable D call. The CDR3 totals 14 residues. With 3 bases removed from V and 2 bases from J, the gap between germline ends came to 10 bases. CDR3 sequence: CASSFPGLNYGYTF. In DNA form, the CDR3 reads TGTGCCAGCAGTTTCCCCGGCCTAAACTATGGCTACACCTTC.

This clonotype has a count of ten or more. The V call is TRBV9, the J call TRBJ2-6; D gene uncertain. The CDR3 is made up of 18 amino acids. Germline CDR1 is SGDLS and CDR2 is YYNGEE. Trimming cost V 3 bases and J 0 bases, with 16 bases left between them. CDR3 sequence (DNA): TGTGCCAGCAGCGATCCCAAGGGCGAGATCTCTGGGGCCAACGTCCTGACTTTC. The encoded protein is CASSDPKGEISGANVLTF.

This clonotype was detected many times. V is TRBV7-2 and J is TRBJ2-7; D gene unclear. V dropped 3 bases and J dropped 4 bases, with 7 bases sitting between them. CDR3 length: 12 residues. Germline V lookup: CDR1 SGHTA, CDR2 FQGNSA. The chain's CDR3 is CASSFSSYEQYF. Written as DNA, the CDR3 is TGTGCCAGCAGCTTCTCCTCTTACGAGCAGTACTTC.

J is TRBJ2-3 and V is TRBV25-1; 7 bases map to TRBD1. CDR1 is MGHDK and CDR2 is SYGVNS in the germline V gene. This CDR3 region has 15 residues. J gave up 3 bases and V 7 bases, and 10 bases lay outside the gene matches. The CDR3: CASTPTGKGTDTQYF. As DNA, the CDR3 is TGTGCCAGCACTCCGACAGGGAAGGGAACAGATACGCAGTATTTT.

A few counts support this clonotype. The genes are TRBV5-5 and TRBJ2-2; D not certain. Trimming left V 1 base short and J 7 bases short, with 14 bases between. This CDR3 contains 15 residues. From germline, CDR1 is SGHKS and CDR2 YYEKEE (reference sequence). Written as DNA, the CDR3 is TGTGCCAGCAGCTTGTTTGAAGGGAATGGCGGGGAGCTGTTTTTT. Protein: CASSLFEGNGGELFF. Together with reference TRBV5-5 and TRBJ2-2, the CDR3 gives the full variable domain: DAGVTQSPTHLIKTRGQQVTLRCSPISGHKSVSWYQQVLGQGPQFIFQYYEKEERGRGNFPDRFSARQFPNYSSELNVNALLLGDSALYLCASSLFEGNGGELFFGEGSRLTVL.

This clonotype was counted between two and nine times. CDR3 in amino acids: CSASVNRNTEAFF. CDR3 nucleotides: TGCAGTGCTAGTGTGAACAGGAACACTGAAGCTTTCTTT. The gene calls are TRBV20-1 and TRBJ1-1; D gene uncertain. This CDR3 is 13 amino acids long. Trimming left V 3 bases short and J 1 base short, with 9 bases between. Germline V gene data show CDR1 as DFQATT and CDR2 as SNEGSKA (reference sequence).

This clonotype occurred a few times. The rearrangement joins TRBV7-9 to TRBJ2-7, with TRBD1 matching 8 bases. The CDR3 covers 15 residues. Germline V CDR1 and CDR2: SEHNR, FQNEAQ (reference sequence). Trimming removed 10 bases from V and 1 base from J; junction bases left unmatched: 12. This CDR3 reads CATSRGTGISYEQYF. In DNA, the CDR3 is TGTGCCACAAGCAGAGGGACAGGAATTTCCTACGAGCAGTACTTC.

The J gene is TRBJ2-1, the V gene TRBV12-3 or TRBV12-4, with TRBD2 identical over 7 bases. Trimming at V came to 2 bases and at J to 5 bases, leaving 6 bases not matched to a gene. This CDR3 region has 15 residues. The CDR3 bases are TGTGCCAGCAGTTTAATCCAGCGGGGAAACAATGAGCAGTTCTTC. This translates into CASSLIQRGNNEQFF.